This is a list of T cell receptor beta chains from one sample in a study of blood T cell repertoires in COVID-19. The data were produced by immunoSEQ multiplex PCR, yet TCRdb's version contains in-frame clones alone and is incomplete. The sample records 80,000 to 100,000 clones, just under 80% being singletons. Input material: peripheral blood. The receptor source for this set is a human donor in a cohort sampled during active COVID-19. Both conserved end residues are trimmed from each CDR3. The order of the fields is CDR3 protein, V gene, J gene.

CDR3 protein: ASSQKDRTGGSPLH
V gene: TRBV4-1
J gene: TRBJ1-6

CDR3 protein: ASSNVNKYNEQF
V gene: TRBV21-1
J gene: TRBJ2-1

CDR3 protein: ASQAGVGYNEQF
V gene: TRBV18
J gene: TRBJ2-1

CDR3 protein: ASSPGELGEKLF
V gene: TRBV19
J gene: TRBJ1-4

CDR3 protein: ASSGETLPFGETQY
V gene: TRBV6-1
J gene: TRBJ2-5

CDR3 protein: SIRQGDYGYT
V gene: TRBV29-1
J gene: TRBJ1-2

CDR3 protein: ASSYFGRGNNEQF
V gene: TRBV7-2
J gene: TRBJ2-1

CDR3 protein: ASSAASGGTDTQY
V gene: TRBV2
J gene: TRBJ2-3

CDR3 protein: ASSQPIDRVGQPQH
V gene: TRBV23-1
J gene: TRBJ1-5

CDR3 protein: ASSSDGRVSELRNEQF
V gene: TRBV5-6
J gene: TRBJ2-1

CDR3 protein: ASRGGPTSYNEQF
V gene: TRBV28
J gene: TRBJ2-1

CDR3 protein: ASSALGGGRTKTQY
V gene: TRBV7-2
J gene: TRBJ2-5

CDR3 protein: SARGGRQQF
V gene: TRBV20-1
J gene: TRBJ2-1

CDR3 protein: ASSSSANTGTGELF
V gene: TRBV28
J gene: TRBJ2-2

CDR3 protein: ASSLAGLLDTQY
V gene: TRBV11-2
J gene: TRBJ2-3

CDR3 protein: ASSLRGENTEAF
V gene: TRBV5-1
J gene: TRBJ1-1

CDR3 protein: ASKETGNPREKLF
V gene: TRBV19
J gene: TRBJ1-4

CDR3 protein: ASSQFQEGTDTQY
V gene: TRBV4-1
J gene: TRBJ2-3

CDR3 protein: ASSPTSLALGDEQF
V gene: TRBV6-2/TRBV6-3
J gene: TRBJ2-1

CDR3 protein: ASSLITGGRFSYNEQF
V gene: TRBV7-9
J gene: TRBJ2-1

CDR3 protein: ASYSPQGGPNTEAF
V gene: TRBV19
J gene: TRBJ1-1